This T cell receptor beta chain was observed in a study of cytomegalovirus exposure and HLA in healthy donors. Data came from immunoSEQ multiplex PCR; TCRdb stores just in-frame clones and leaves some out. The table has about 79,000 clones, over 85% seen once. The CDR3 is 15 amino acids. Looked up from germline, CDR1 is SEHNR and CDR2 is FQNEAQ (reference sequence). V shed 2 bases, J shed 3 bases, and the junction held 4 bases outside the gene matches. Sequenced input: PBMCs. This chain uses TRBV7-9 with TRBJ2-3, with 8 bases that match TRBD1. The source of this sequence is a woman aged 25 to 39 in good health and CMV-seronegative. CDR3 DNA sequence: TGTGCCAGCAGCTTACCTGACAGGGGAACAGATACGCAGTATTTT. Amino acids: CASSLPDRGTDTQYF.